This T cell receptor beta chain was sequenced for a study of T cells in Graves' hyperthyroidism and ophthalmopathy (dated by TCRdb to between 2019 and 2020). Broadly, across the study: Peripheral blood was collected at initial diagnosis, before any treatment. TCR V-J signatures able to tell the groups apart were searched for in a discovery cohort of approximately 95 patients, of whom approximately 40 had Graves' ophthalmopathy and 57 had stable Graves' hyperthyroidism. Whether ophthalmopathy could be predicted prospectively was tested in an independent validation cohort made up of 18 to 20 hyperthyroidism patients plus 17 patients who later progressed to ophthalmopathy. The 100 discovery patients were randomly divided into training and test sets at a 7:3 ratio. The study also compared thyroid tissue and blood T-cell repertoires from roughly 6 Graves' hyperthyroidism patients. Once sampling was done, hyperthyroidism patients were given methimazole at a starting dose of 30 mg daily, whereas ophthalmopathy patients were given high-dose intravenous methylprednisolone. TCR Vbeta CDR3 sequencing of fewer than 150 peripheral blood samples (43 ophthalmopathy, over 70 hyperthyroidism and around 17 progressor patients) is reported in the paper. The full study reports these points: Ophthalmopathy was separated from stable hyperthyroidism by a 13 V-J signature model, with 85% to 90% sensitivity and 81% to 82% specificity obtained in cross-validation and 80%/75% obtained in testing. No statistical method was used to set the sample size in advance, and investigators knew the group allocation. Most expanded thyroid clonotypes (frequency above 0.001) were also detected in blood, a finding suggesting that blood repertoires may reflect thyroid immune responses. In validation, the model predicted progression to ophthalmopathy a median of roughly 6.1 months before onset, with approximately 71% sensitivity and roughly 73% specificity.

Ten or more counts support this clonotype. Its antigen target is currently unknown. Per-base quality was not reported, and no clone a single base away is much larger than it. CDR1 and CDR2 (SGHAT, FQNNGV) derive from the germline V gene. Germline trimming amounts to 5 bases on V and 10 bases on J, with 11 as the count of junction bases outside the gene matches. Inclusive of the bounding cysteine and phenylalanine, the CDR3 is 15 residues long. CDR3 DNA only is kept here, 45 bases in frame from base 1. Stable Graves' hyperthyroidism was defined as the absence of progression to ophthalmopathy over 18 months of follow-up. Hyperthyroidism patients were newly diagnosed, had a disease duration of under 2 months, and were aged 18 to 65 years. Any patient with an uncontrolled infection, another autoimmune disease, pregnancy or lactation was excluded. Diagnoses were established on the basis of clinical symptoms, serum thyroxine and TRAb, thyroid ultrasound, and orbital computed tomography. PBMCs were separated from around 9.1 ml of fresh peripheral blood using Ficoll-Paque density gradient centrifugation. Trizol reagent was used to extract total RNA, and RNA quality was then checked on an Agilent 2100 Bioanalyzer.

The TCR beta CDR3 regions were amplified from RNA transcripts. For the first round of RT-PCR on the TCR CDR3, the HTBI primer set was used together with the Qiagen OneStep RT-PCR kit. Libraries were constructed in a second round of multiplex PCR, after which size selection and purification were performed. Paired-end sequencing of the libraries was performed with 100 bp reads on an Illumina HiSeq2000. In the original analysis: SOAPnuke was used to process the raw data, removing reads that contained adapters or uncalled bases, had a mean Phred below 15, or lacked an exact match to the constant primer or identifier. High-quality paired reads were merged with COPE v1.2.5, and unique nucleotide sequences were defined as clonotypes. MiTCR v1.1 was used to align the clonotypes against IMGT TRBV, TRBD and TRBJ reference segments. Analysis was restricted to V-J combinations with a frequency above 0.0001, which covered 99.2% of repertoires. A TCS score was defined as the ratio between F50 (clonal expansion) and ExV (chaos), using BLOSUM62-based TCRdist between CDR3 peptides within each V-J. Welch's t-statistics and random forest reduced just over 500 V-J features to 10 to 15, which were used in a naive Bayes classifier (R e1071). TCRdb took the public reads, trimmed them with fastp at Q25, ran MiXCR for clone calling and kept in-frame beta chains. Duplicate CDR3 protein sequences are folded into a single record with the most common DNA and genes. TCRdb, rather than the study authors, made the V and J calls. This sample gives under 400,000 distinct CDR3 sequences in total; less than 15% of them show up just once. Roughly 9.2% of the sample comes from the top ten.

The chain links TRBV11-2 with TRBJ1-6, and TRBD1 matches 7 of the central bases. The sequencing input was blood. The sequence was obtained from a young woman with Graves' hyperthyroidism. The CDR3 amino acid sequence is: CASSPVEGARSPLHF. In nucleotide form, the sequence is TGTGCCAGCAGCCCGGTGGAGGGGGCTAGATCACCCCTCCACTTT.